This T cell receptor beta chain was sequenced for a study of blood T cell repertoires in COVID-19 (TCRdb year 2020). Regarding the complete study: The collaborator samples originated in the United States, Italy and Spain and spanned the acute and convalescent phases of COVID-19. The prospective study material was composed of cDNA or gDNA derived from T cells, B-cell-depleted T cells, or PBMCs. The samples were drawn from the first 160 participants of the ongoing ImmuneRACE study and from 950 to 1,500 subjects provided by 6 global collaborators. The dataset comprised deeply sampled blood TCRbeta repertoires from subjects exposed to, actively infected with, or recovered from COVID-19. The sample metadata nearly always contained a de-identified subject ID, COVID-19 status, age in years and sex. The repertoires were released in a freely available public database intended as a resource for research on the immune response to SARS-CoV-2. Where HLA class I and class II types were available, the types were taken from metadata supplied by the sample provider, not from assay-based typing. General findings and caveats noted by the study authors: The quantity of clinical and demographic metadata differed by source and by participant and was supplied without curation.

V gives up 6 bases and J gives up 7 bases, and the segment between their germline ends measures 15 bases. CDR3 length: 13 amino acids, cysteine to phenylalanine. The kept DNA is CDR3 alone, 39 bases in frame from the first base. TCRbeta CDR3 regions were amplified from genomic DNA by means of the immunoSEQ Assay, a bias-controlled multiplex PCR. The authors' analysis ran thus. The number of nucleated cells in each sample was estimated by amplification of reference gene primers within the assay. Sequence reads were collapsed and filtered to measure the absolute abundance of every unique TCRbeta CDR3 rearrangement. For each sample, productive Simpson clonality was calculated as the square root of Simpson's diversity index across productive rearrangements. TCRdb holds this immuneACCESS table with in-frame rearrangements only. Some clones are missing; in checked studies, unresolved V genes explain under half, and the rest has no known cause. That table is the source of V, J and clone size, and D and trimming were worked out from the DNA. This sample has more than 60,000 clones in its table, and roughly 82% of those were observed once. The ten largest clones add up to roughly 13% of the sample.

This clone appeared once. Its recognized antigen is unknown. No base quality information exists; no much larger clone differs at one position. Each collaborating institution followed its own protocols to collect whole blood in K2EDTA tubes. Collaborator samples were shipped for TCRbeta analysis as frozen whole blood, isolated PBMCs, or DNA extracted from either sample type. The chain is assembled from TRBV23-1 and TRBJ2-5; TRBD1 could be the D gene, as 6 bases match. TRBV23-1 is designated an ORF whose function remains uncertain. Source material: peripheral blood. The clonotype originates from a woman older than 75 with acute or convalescent COVID-19. Read as DNA, the sequence is TGCGCCAGCAGACGGGGACACTACGTGACCCAGTACTTC. It translates to CASRRGHYVTQYF.